These 32 T cell receptor beta chains came from one sample sequenced in a study of T cell changes during pregnancy in multiple sclerosis. Profiling relied on immunoSEQ multiplex PCR, and the TCRdb table lists in-frame clones only, not all of them. The sample gives 91,000 or so clones, about 94% of which show up once; 0.99% is in the top ten. Sequencing was performed on peripheral blood, taken after pregnancy. Source of these receptors: a female donor with multiple sclerosis, enrolled in a pregnancy study.

The chain couples TRBV27 to TRBJ1-5; no firm D call. The germline CDR1 and CDR2 sequences are MNHEY and SMNVEV (reference sequence). Trimming took 0 bases from V and 2 from J, leaving 14 bases between them. The CDR3 length is 17 residues. CDR3 in DNA: TGTGCCAGCAGTTTATCGAATCTAGCTCGGGGCAATCAGCCCCAGCATTTT. Translating it yields CASSLSNLARGNQPQHF.

In this sample, this clone turned up a few times. The chain couples TRBV6-6 to TRBJ2-2; D is unresolved. This CDR3 spans 13 amino acids. Germline V CDR1 and CDR2: MNHNY, SVGAGI (reference sequence). Trimming cost V 6 bases and J 0 bases, with 5 bases left between them. The CDR3 here is CASRTANTGELFF. CDR3 bases: TGTGCCAGCAGAACAGCGAACACCGGGGAGCTGTTTTTT.

The chain has TRBV2 and TRBJ2-2, with D perhaps matching TRBD1 (5 bases). The CDR3 consists of 16 residues. Germline values: CDR1 SNHLY, CDR2 FYNNEI. With 3 bases removed from V and 4 bases from J, the gap between germline ends came to 15 bases. CDR3 DNA: TGTGCCAGCAGTGATATAAGACAGTGGGGCACCGGGGAGCTGTTTTTT. It translates to CASSDIRQWGTGELFF. The full variable domain, rest sourced from reference TRBV2 and TRBJ2-2, is EPEVTQTPSHQVTQMGQEVILRCVPISNHLYFYWYRQILGQKVEFLVSFYNNEISEKSEIFDDQFSVERPDGSNFTLKIRSTKLEDSAMYFCASSDIRQWGTGELFFGEGSRLTVL.

The rearrangement uses TRBV5-4 and TRBJ2-7; a weak D match, TRBD2 (6 bases). The CDR3 length is 12 residues. CDR1 and CDR2 from the germline V gene are SGHNT and YYREEE (reference sequence). Trimming took off 5 bases at V and 4 bases at J, with 10 bases between the two ends. CDR3 in amino acids: CASSLEGYEQYF. CDR3 DNA: TGTGCCAGCAGTCTGGAGGGGTACGAGCAGTACTTC.

The chain uses TRBV2 and TRBJ1-5; D gene unclear. Germline lookup yields CDR1 SNHLY and CDR2 FYNNEI. The CDR3 is made up of 15 amino acids. V dropped 7 bases and J dropped 7 bases, with 20 bases sitting between them. The DNA for the CDR3 is TGTGCCAGCAAGGCAGGACTGACGGGAGGCCAGCCCCAGCATTTT. This encodes CASKAGLTGGQPQHF.

This chain links TRBV2 with TRBJ1-1; TRBD1 aligns across 7 bases. V gave up 5 bases and J gave up 4 bases; unmatched junction bases: 16. CDR3 size: 17 residues. Germline assignment: CDR1 SNHLY and CDR2 FYNNEI. The CDR3 loop reads CASSQETGKKLVTEAFF. The DNA for the CDR3 is TGTGCCAGCAGTCAAGAGACAGGGAAGAAGCTCGTCACTGAAGCTTTCTTT.

The chain employs TRBV5-1 and TRBJ1-1; D perhaps matches TRBD1 (5 bases). Germline CDR1 is SGHRS and CDR2 is YFSETQ. V dropped 0 bases and J dropped 6 bases, with 15 bases sitting between them. The CDR3 has 15 residues. The CDR3 reads CASSLGPGLTPEAFF. The CDR3 region has the DNA TGCGCCAGCAGCTTGGGCCCGGGACTGACACCTGAAGCTTTCTTT.

The rearrangement joins TRBV5-1 to TRBJ1-4, with D possibly matching TRBD1 (6 bases). The germline V gene has CDR1 SGHRS and CDR2 YFSETQ. The CDR3 spans 14 residues. Trimming removed 4 bases from V and 5 bases from J, with 12 bases in between. The CDR3 region is CASSGGAGNEKLFF. The DNA for the CDR3 is TGCGCCAGCAGCGGGGGGGCAGGGAATGAAAAACTGTTTTTT.

This clone was observed a single time. The chain combines TRBV5-6 with TRBJ2-5; a weak D match, TRBD2 (7 bases). CDR1 SGHDT and CDR2 YYEEEE come from the germline V gene. The V and J ends lost 1 base and 4 bases respectively, with 17 bases between them. CDR3 size: 16 residues. The CDR3 spells CASSLTLGGGGETQYF. The CDR3 DNA is TGTGCCAGCAGCTTGACATTAGGGGGAGGGGGAGAGACCCAGTACTTC. Together with reference TRBV5-6 and TRBJ2-5, the CDR3 gives the full variable domain: DAGVTQSPTHLIKTRGQQVTLRCSPKSGHDTVSWYQQALGQGPQFIFQYYEEEERQRGNFPDRFSGHQFPNYSSELNVNALLLGDSALYLCASSLTLGGGGETQYFGPGTRLLVL.

This sequence joins TRBV15 and TRBJ1-5; 7 positions match TRBD1. V lost 1 base to trimming and J lost 7 bases; unmatched junction nucleotides: 10. Germline-derived CDR1 and CDR2 are LNHNV and YYDKDF (reference sequence). The CDR3 spans 16 residues. DNA of the CDR3: TGTGCCACCAGCAGAGTTATGACAGGGCTTAACCAGCCCCAGCATTTT. This translates into CATSRVMTGLNQPQHF. The full variable domain, rest sourced from reference TRBV15 and TRBJ1-5, is DAMVIQNPRYQVTQFGKPVTLSCSQTLNHNVMYWYQQKSSQAPKLLFHYYDKDFNNEADTPDNFQSRRPNTSFCFLDIRSPGLGDTAMYLCATSRVMTGLNQPQHFGDGTRLSIL.

This chain uses TRBV7-9 with TRBJ2-5; TRBD1 matches 7 bases. The J segment lost 5 bases and the V segment lost 5 bases, leaving 8 bases of the junction unmatched. This CDR3 is built from 14 residues. The germline gives CDR1 SEHNR, CDR2 FQNEAQ (reference sequence). CDR3 nucleotides: TGTGCCAGCAGCGCATACAGGGGTTGGGAGACCCAGTACTTC. Translated, it gives CASSAYRGWETQYF.

V usage is TRBV4-2 and J usage is TRBJ1-1; 9 bases are a match to TRBD1. The CDR3 sequence is 14 residues long. Germline assignment: CDR1 LGHNA and CDR2 YNFKEQ. The junction had 5 bases not matched to a gene; V was cut back by 4 bases and J by 5 bases. CDR3 in amino acids: CASSPGTGRTEAFF. The CDR3 DNA reads as TGTGCCAGCAGCCCAGGGACAGGGCGGACTGAAGCTTTCTTT.

CDR3 sequence reads: CASSSPSWPQGTEAFF. Here the CDR3 DNA reads TGTGCCAGCAGCTCCCCTTCGTGGCCCCAGGGGACTGAAGCTTTCTTT. The rearrangement links TRBV7-2 to TRBJ1-1; D possibly corresponds to TRBD1 (6 bases). CDR3 size: 16 residues. V was cut by 4 bases and J by 5 bases, with 20 bases left in between. Germline V gene lookup returns CDR1 SGHTA and CDR2 FQGNSA.

The rearrangement links TRBV11-2 to TRBJ2-7; 9 nucleotides line up with TRBD1. Trimming took 5 bases from V and 6 from J; bases not matched to a gene: 11. Germline CDR1 is SGHAT and CDR2 is FQNNGV. This CDR3 has 15 residues. DNA for the CDR3: TGTGCCAGCAGCCGACAGGACAGGGGAGCATTCGAGCAGTACTTC. Protein sequence: CASSRQDRGAFEQYF. Full variable domain (rest looked up from reference TRBV11-2 and TRBJ2-7): EAGVAQSPRYKIIEKRQSVAFWCNPISGHATLYWYQQILGQGPKLLIQFQNNGVVDDSQLPKDRFSAERLKGVDSTLKIQPAKLEDSAVYLCASSRQDRGAFEQYFGPGTRLTVT.

The chain links TRBV29-1 to TRBJ2-2; TRBD2 matches at 15 bases. The germline V gene has CDR1 SQVTM and CDR2 ANQGSEA. This CDR3 is built from 16 residues. J lost 4 bases, V lost 5 bases, and 5 bases had no gene match. In DNA form, the CDR3 reads TGCAGCGTTCGTCCGGGACTAGCGGGAGGCACCGGGGAGCTGTTTTTT. It codes for CSVRPGLAGGTGELFF.

The chain carries TRBV27 and TRBJ2-2; TRBD1 is a possible D gene (6 bases). From germline, CDR1 is MNHEY and CDR2 SMNVEV (reference sequence). V lost 6 bases, J lost 9 bases, and 14 bases lay in between. CDR3 length: 13 residues. In nucleotides, the CDR3 is TGTGCCAGCAGCGCGGACTGGGACAGGGAGCTGTTTTTT. It is translated as CASSADWDRELFF.

The V gene is TRBV5-4, the J gene TRBJ2-2; TRBD2 aligns across 16 bases. V lost 3 bases, J lost 7 bases, and 3 bases stayed unmatched. This CDR3 spans 16 amino acids. Germline V CDR1 and CDR2: SGHNT, YYREEE (reference sequence). CDR3 sequence (DNA): TGTGCCAGCAGCTGGGGACTAGCGGGAGGGCACGGGGAGCTGTTTTTT. This encodes CASSWGLAGGHGELFF.

The rearrangement links TRBV18 to TRBJ2-3; TRBD2 aligns across 9 bases. This CDR3 has 17 residues. Per the germline V gene, CDR1 is KGHSH and CDR2 is LQKENI. Trimming at V came to 1 base and at J to 3 bases, leaving 8 bases not matched to a gene. The CDR3 nucleotides read TGTGCCAGCTCACCACTAAGGAGTAGCGGGAGTACAGATACGCAGTATTTT. Amino acids: CASSPLRSSGSTDTQYF.

CDR3 amino acids: CASSDQDRYGYTF. In nucleotides, the CDR3 is TGCGCCAGCAGTGACCAGGACAGATATGGCTACACCTTC. The chain has TRBV10-2 and TRBJ1-2; weak D call: TRBD1 (6 bases). Trimming removed 3 bases from V and 5 bases from J, with 10 bases in between. CDR1 WSHSY and CDR2 SAAADI come from the germline V gene. The CDR3 has 13 amino acids.

This clone was detected only once. The genes are TRBV25-1 and TRBJ2-7; perhaps TRBD2 as D (6 bases). CDR1 MGHDK and CDR2 SYGVNS come from the germline V gene. The germline V and J ends were trimmed by 3 bases and 1 base, with 13 bases remaining between them. The CDR3 spans 15 residues. The CDR3 coding sequence is TGTGCCAGCAGTGATGGATCCGGGAGATCCTACGAGCAGTACTTC. As protein: CASSDGSGRSYEQYF.

This chain links TRBV4-2 with TRBJ1-5, with D tentatively TRBD1 (5 bases). Deletions cut 1 base from V and 6 bases from J, with 10 bases between. The CDR3 has 14 residues. CDR1 and CDR2 (germline): LGHNA, YNFKEQ. This CDR3 is CASSQVGGGQPQHF. CDR3 in DNA: TGTGCCAGCAGCCAAGTCGGGGGGGGTCAGCCCCAGCATTTT.

The rearrangement links TRBV6-4 to TRBJ1-4; the D is unclear. V dropped 0 bases and J dropped 6 bases, with 20 bases sitting between them. This CDR3 is 18 amino acids long. Per the germline V gene, CDR1 is MRHNA and CDR2 is SNTAGT. CDR3 region: CASSDSNHRGRVDEKLFF. The CDR3 DNA reads TGTGCCAGCAGTGACTCGAATCATCGGGGAAGGGTGGATGAAAAACTGTTTTTT.

The chain uses TRBV7-9 and TRBJ1-2, with D uncertain. Germline CDR1 and CDR2: SEHNR and FQNEAQ (reference sequence). The V end was cut by 0 bases, the J end by 1 base, with 9 bases between. CDR3 size: 15 residues. The CDR3 DNA follows: TGTGCCAGCAGCTTAGCGAAGAGGCATAACTATGGCTACACCTTC. Amino acid sequence: CASSLAKRHNYGYTF.

This rearrangement joins TRBV6-1 to TRBJ1-1; 12 positions agree with TRBD1. The germline V gene has CDR1 MNHNS and CDR2 SASEGT. The CDR3 spans 15 residues. The V and J ends lost 7 bases and 2 bases, in that order; junction bases with no gene match: 5. CDR3 sequence reads: CASKGQGATNTEAFF. CDR3 nucleotides: TGTGCCAGCAAGGGACAGGGGGCTACAAACACTGAAGCTTTCTTT.

This chain joins TRBV6-5 and TRBJ2-5; the D gene is possibly TRBD1 (6 bases). Germline CDR1 reads MNHEY; CDR2 reads SVGAGI. CDR3 length: 13 residues. V was cut by 7 bases and J by 2 bases, with 11 bases left in between. The CDR3 is CASTDSRQETQYF. The CDR3 nucleotides are TGTGCCAGCACGGACAGTCGACAAGAGACCCAGTACTTC.

This chain joins TRBV5-5 and TRBJ2-1, with 10 nucleotides matching TRBD2. CDR3 length: 15 amino acids. After removal of 1 base from V and 12 bases from J, the junction contained 10 bases not matched to a gene. CDR1 and CDR2 (germline): SGHKS, YYEKEE (reference sequence). CDR3 amino acids: CASSLTASGSVVQFF. The CDR3 nucleotides are TGTGCCAGCAGCTTGACGGCTAGCGGGAGTGTTGTGCAGTTCTTC.

The chain links TRBV5-1 to TRBJ2-5, with D possibly matching TRBD1 (5 bases). The germline gives CDR1 SGHRS, CDR2 YFSETQ. Trimming took off 1 base at V and 1 base at J, with 17 bases between the two ends. The CDR3 consists of 17 residues. The DNA of the CDR3 is TGCGCCAGCAGCTTGAGGAGCCGAGACAGTGTCCAAGAGACCCAGTACTTC. This codes for CASSLRSRDSVQETQYF.

This chain joins TRBV5-5 and TRBJ2-5; 14 nucleotides match TRBD2. J lost 5 bases, V lost 4 bases, and 7 bases had no gene match. CDR1 and CDR2 (germline): SGHKS, YYEKEE (reference sequence). The CDR3 contains 16 residues. CDR3 sequence (DNA): TGTGCCAGCAGCCAGGGACTAGCGGGAGTGCCTGAGACCCAGTACTTC. Translation: CASSQGLAGVPETQYF.

The CDR3 DNA reads TGTGCCAGCAGTGACTCGGTTGCGCAGGGGGCCTACGAGCAGTACTTC. Amino acid sequence: CASSDSVAQGAYEQYF. The chain couples TRBV6-4 to TRBJ2-7, with TRBD1 matching over 7 bases. The germline CDR1 and CDR2 sequences are MRHNA and SNTAGT. The CDR3 covers 16 residues. V was clipped by 0 bases and J by 2 bases; unmatched bases: 7.

This clone is a singleton in its sample. V and J are TRBV4-1 and TRBJ2-5, with D perhaps TRBD2 (6 bases). Trimming shortened V by 4 bases and J by 4 bases, and 19 bases separated the two germline ends. The CDR3 sequence is 16 residues long. CDR1 is MGHRA, CDR2 YSYEKL, per germline. The CDR3 region has the DNA TGCGCCAGCAGCCCCAGACCGCAGGGTAGCGGAGAGACCCAGTACTTC. Its translation is CASSPRPQGSGETQYF.

The chain recombines TRBV7-6 with TRBJ2-3, with TRBD2 identical over 7 bases. Germline-derived CDR1 and CDR2 are SGHVS and FNYEAQ. The CDR3 spans 15 residues. The trim removed 1 base at V and 3 bases at J, leaving 4 bases unmatched. The CDR3 region is CASSLGWEGTDTQYF. CDR3 in DNA: TGTGCCAGCAGCTTAGGGTGGGAGGGTACAGATACGCAGTATTTT.

The chain employs TRBV5-1 and TRBJ1-1; D not certain. Trimming removed 2 bases from V and 1 base from J, with 6 bases in between. The germline V gene has CDR1 SGHRS and CDR2 YFSETQ. The CDR3 sequence is 13 residues long. CDR3 region: CASSFGENTEAFF. CDR3 nucleotides: TGCGCCAGCAGCTTCGGGGAGAACACTGAAGCTTTCTTT.